This T cell receptor beta chain was documented in a study of blood T cell repertoires in COVID-19. The wider study: PBMCs, B-cell-depleted T cells, or T cells were the source of the cDNA or gDNA that made up the material.

Methods used by the authors: Amplifying reference gene primers gave estimates of nucleated cell counts. Generated by immunoSEQ multiplex PCR, the TCRdb table keeps only in-frame clones and is missing some. The DNA gave D and trimming, while V, J and clone size come from that table. The sample yields about 110,000 clones, approximately 87% seen once. Germline CDR1 and CDR2: MNHEY and SMNVEV (reference sequence). Trimming cost V 6 bases and J 4 bases; bases outside gene matches: 8. This CDR3 region has 14 residues. The sequenced sample consisted of peripheral blood. J is TRBJ1-1 and V is TRBV27; 7 positions agree with TRBD1. The source of this sequence is an older woman with acute or convalescent COVID-19. CDR3 DNA sequence: TGTGCCAGCAGAAAAGGGGACAGCGTCACTGAAGCTTTCTTT. This codes for CASRKGDSVTEAFF.